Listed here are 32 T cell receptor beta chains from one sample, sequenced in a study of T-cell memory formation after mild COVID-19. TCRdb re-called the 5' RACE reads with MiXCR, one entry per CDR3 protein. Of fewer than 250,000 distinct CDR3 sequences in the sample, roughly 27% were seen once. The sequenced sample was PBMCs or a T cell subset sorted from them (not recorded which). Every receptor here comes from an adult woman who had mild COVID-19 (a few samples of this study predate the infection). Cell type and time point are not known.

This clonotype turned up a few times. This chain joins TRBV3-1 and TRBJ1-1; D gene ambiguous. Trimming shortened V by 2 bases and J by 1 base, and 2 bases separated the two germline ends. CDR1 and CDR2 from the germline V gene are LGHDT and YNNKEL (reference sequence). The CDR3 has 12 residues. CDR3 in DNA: TGTGCCAGCAGCCAACCGAACACTGAAGCTTTCTTT. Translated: CASSQPNTEAFF.

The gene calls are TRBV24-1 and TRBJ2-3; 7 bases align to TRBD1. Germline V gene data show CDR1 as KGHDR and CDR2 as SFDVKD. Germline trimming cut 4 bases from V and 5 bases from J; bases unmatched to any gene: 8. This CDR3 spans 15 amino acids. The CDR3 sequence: CATSELQGRGDTQYF. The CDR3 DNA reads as TGTGCCACCAGTGAACTACAGGGGAGAGGAGATACGCAGTATTTT.

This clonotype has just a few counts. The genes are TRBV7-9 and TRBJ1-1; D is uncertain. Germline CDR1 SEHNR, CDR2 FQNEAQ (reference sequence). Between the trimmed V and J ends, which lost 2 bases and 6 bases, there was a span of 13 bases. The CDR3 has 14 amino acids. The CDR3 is CASSLRGGRAEAFF. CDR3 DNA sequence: TGTGCCAGCAGCTTACGTGGAGGGAGGGCTGAAGCTTTCTTT.

The CDR3 protein is CSVEGDRGYHEQFF. The CDR3 DNA is TGCAGCGTCGAGGGGGACAGGGGTTATCATGAGCAGTTCTTC. The gene calls are TRBV29-1 and TRBJ2-1, with 10 bases identical to TRBD1. The trim removed 6 bases at V and 8 bases at J, leaving 10 bases unmatched. CDR1 is SQVTM, CDR2 ANQGSEA, per germline. This CDR3 contains 14 residues.

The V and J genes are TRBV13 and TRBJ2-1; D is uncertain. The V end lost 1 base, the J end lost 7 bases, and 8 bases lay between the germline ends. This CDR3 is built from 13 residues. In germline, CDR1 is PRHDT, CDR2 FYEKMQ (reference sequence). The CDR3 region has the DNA TGTGCCAGCAGCTTAGTAGGTGCAAATGAGCAGTTCTTC. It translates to CASSLVGANEQFF.

The CDR3 region has the DNA TGCAGCGTTGAAGATTACCGGGTCGCAGCTTTCTTT. Translated: CSVEDYRVAAFF. This chain uses TRBV29-1 with TRBJ1-1; no clear D gene. Germline values: CDR1 SQVTM, CDR2 ANQGSEA. V was shortened by 0 bases and J by 10 bases, with 12 bases between the two germline ends. This CDR3 is built from 12 residues.

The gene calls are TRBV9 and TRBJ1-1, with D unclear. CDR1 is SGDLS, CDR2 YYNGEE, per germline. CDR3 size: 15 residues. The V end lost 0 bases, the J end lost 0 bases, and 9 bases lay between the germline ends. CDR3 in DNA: TGTGCCAGCAGCGTAGACCCAGCAATGAACACTGAAGCTTTCTTT. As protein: CASSVDPAMNTEAFF.

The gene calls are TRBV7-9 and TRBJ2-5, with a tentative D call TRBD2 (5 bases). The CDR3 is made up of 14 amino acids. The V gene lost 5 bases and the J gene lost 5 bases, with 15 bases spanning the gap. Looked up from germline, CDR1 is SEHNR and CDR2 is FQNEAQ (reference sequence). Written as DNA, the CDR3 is TGTGCCAGCAGCGCTGAGCTAGCCGGGGAGACCCAGTACTTC. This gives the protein CASSAELAGETQYF. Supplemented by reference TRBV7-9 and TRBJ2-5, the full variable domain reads DTGVSQNPRHKITKRGQNVTFRCDPISEHNRLYWYRQTLGQGPEFLTYFQNEAQLEKSRLLSDRFSAERPKGSFSTLEIQRTEQGDSAMYLCASSAELAGETQYFGPGTRLLVL.

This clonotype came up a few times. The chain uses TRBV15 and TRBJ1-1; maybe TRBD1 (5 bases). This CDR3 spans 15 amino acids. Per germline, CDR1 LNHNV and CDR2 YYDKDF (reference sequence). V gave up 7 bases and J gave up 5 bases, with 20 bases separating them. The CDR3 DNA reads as TGTGCCACCACCCGAGATCCTCTTGGGGGGACTGAAGCTTTCTTT. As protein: CATTRDPLGGTEAFF.

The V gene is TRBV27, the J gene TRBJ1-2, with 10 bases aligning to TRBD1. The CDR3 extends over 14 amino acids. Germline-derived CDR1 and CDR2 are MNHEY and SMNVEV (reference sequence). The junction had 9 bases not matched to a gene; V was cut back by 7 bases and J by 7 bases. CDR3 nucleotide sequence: TGTGCCAGCACCCCCGACAGGGGGCGGATTGGCTACACCTTC. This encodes CASTPDRGRIGYTF.

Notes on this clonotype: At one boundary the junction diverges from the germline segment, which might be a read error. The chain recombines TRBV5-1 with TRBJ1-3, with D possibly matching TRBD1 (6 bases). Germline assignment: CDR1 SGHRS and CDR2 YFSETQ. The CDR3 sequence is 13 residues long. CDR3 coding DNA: TGCGCCAGCAGCTTGGCCAATGGGGACACAATATATTTT. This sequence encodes CASSLANGDTIYF.

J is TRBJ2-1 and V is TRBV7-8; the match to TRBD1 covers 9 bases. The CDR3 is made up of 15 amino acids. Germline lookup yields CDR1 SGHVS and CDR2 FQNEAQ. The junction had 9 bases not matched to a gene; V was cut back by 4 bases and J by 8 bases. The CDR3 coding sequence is TGTGCCAGCAGCTCCGGGACAGGGTTAACCGATGAGCAGTTCTTC. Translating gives CASSSGTGLTDEQFF.

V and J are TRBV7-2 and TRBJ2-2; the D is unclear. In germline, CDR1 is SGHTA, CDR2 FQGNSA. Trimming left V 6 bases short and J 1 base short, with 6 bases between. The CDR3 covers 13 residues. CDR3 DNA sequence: TGTGCCAGCAGGTCGGGGAACACCGGGGAGCTGTTTTTT. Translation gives CASRSGNTGELFF. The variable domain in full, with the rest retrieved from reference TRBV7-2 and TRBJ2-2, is GAGVSQSPSNKVTEKGKDVELRCDPISGHTALYWYRQSLGQGLEFLIYFQGNSAPDKSGLPSDRFSAERTGGSVSTLTIQRTQQEDSAVYLCASRSGNTGELFFGEGSRLTVL.

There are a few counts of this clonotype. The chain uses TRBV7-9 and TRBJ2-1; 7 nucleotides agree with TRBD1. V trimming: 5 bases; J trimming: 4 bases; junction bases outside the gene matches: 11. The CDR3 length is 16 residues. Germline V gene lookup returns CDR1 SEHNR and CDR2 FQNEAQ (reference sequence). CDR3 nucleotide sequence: TGTGCCAGCAGCCCGCACCAGGGGGTGGGTTACAATGAGCAGTTCTTC. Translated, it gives CASSPHQGVGYNEQFF.

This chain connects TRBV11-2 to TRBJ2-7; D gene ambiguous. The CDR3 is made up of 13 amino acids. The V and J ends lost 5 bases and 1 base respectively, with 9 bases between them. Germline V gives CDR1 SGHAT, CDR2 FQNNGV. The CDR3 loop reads CASSPHASYEQYF. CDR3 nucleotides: TGTGCCAGCAGCCCTCACGCTTCCTACGAGCAGTACTTC.

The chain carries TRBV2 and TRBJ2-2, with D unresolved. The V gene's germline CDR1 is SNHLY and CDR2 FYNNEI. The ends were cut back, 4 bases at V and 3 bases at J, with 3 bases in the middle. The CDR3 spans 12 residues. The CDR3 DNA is TGTGCCAGCAGTGCCGACACCGGGGAGCTGTTTTTT. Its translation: CASSADTGELFF.

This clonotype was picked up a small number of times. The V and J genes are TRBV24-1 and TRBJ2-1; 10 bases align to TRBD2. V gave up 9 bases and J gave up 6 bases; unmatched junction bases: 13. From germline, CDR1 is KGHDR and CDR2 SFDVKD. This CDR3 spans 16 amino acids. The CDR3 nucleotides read TGTGCCACCGCTAGACTAGCGGGCGTAGGGGGCAATGAGCAGTTCTTC. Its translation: CATARLAGVGGNEQFF.

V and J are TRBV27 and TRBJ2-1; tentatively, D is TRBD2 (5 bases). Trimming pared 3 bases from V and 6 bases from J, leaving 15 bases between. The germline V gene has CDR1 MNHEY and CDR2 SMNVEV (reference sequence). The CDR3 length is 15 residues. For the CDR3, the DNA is TGTGCCAGCAGTTTCATCGGGCTAGCTCGCAATGAGCAGTTCTTC. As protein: CASSFIGLARNEQFF.

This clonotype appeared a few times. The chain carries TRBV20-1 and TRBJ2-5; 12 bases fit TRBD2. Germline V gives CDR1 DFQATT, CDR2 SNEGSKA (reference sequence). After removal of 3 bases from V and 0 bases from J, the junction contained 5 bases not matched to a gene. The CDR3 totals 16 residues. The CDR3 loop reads CSASSLAGGYQETQYF. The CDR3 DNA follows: TGCAGTGCTAGTTCCCTAGCGGGGGGGTACCAAGAGACCCAGTACTTC.

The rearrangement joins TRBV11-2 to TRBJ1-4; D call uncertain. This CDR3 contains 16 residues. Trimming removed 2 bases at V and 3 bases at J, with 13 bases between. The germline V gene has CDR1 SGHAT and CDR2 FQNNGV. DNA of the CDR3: TGTGCCAGCAGCTTATTGCTGGGAGCGGCTAATGAAAAACTGTTTTTT. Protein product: CASSLLLGAANEKLFF.

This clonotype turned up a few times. In DNA form, the CDR3 reads TGCAGTGCTCGGGACAGTTACAATGAGCAGTTCTTC. Its translation: CSARDSYNEQFF. The chain is built from TRBV20-1 and TRBJ2-1, with TRBD1 matching 7 bases. This CDR3 spans 12 amino acids. From germline, CDR1 is DFQATT and CDR2 SNEGSKA (reference sequence). The V segment lost 5 bases and the J segment 4 bases; nucleotides outside the gene matches: 2.

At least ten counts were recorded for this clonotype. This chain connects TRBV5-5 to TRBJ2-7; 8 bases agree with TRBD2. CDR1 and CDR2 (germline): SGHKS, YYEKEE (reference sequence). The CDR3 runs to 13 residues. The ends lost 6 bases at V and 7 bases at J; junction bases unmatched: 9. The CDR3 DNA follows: TGTGCCAGCATGAATAGCGGGGCCTGGGAGCAGTACTTC. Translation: CASMNSGAWEQYF.

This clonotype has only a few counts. This chain's CDR3 is CSARHPQDRRAGNTIYF. The CDR3 bases are TGCAGTGCTAGACACCCCCAGGACAGGAGAGCTGGAAACACCATATATTTT. The rearrangement uses TRBV20-1 and TRBJ1-3; TRBD1 agrees at 7 bases. CDR3 length: 17 residues. Germline V gene data show CDR1 as DFQATT and CDR2 as SNEGSKA (reference sequence). J gave up 2 bases and V 2 bases, and 12 bases lay outside the gene matches.

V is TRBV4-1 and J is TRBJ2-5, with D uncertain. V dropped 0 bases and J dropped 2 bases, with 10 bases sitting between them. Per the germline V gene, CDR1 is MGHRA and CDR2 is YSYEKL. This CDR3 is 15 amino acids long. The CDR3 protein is CASSQDLALQETQYF. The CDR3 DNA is TGCGCCAGCAGCCAAGATTTGGCTTTACAAGAGACCCAGTACTTC.

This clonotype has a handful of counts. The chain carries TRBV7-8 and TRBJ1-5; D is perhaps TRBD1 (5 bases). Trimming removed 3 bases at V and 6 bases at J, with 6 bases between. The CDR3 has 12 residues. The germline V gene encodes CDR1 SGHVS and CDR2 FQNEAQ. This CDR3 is CASSLGTQPQHF. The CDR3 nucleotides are TGTGCCAGCAGCTTGGGGACTCAGCCCCAGCATTTT.

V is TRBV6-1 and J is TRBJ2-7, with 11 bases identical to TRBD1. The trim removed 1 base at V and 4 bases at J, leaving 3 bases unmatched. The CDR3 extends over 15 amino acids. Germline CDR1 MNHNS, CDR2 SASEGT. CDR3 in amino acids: CASSEGTGGKYEQYF. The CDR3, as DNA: TGTGCCAGCAGTGAAGGGACAGGGGGCAAGTACGAGCAGTACTTC.

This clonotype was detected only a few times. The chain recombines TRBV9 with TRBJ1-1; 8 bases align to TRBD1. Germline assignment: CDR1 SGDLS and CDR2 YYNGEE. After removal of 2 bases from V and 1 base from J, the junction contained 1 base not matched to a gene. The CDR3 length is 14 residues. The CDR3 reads CASSVTGGNTEAFF. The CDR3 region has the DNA TGTGCCAGCAGCGTTACAGGGGGGAACACTGAAGCTTTCTTT.

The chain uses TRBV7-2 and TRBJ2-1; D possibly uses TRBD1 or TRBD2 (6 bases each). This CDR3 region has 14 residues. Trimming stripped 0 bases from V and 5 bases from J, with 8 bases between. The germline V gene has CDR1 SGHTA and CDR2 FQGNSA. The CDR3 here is CASSLAGGHNEQFF. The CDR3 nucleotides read TGTGCCAGCAGCTTAGCCGGGGGCCACAATGAGCAGTTCTTC.

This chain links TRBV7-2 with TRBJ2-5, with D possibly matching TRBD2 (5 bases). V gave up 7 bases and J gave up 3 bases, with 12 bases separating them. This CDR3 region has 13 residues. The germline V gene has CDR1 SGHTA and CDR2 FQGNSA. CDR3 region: CASNTGYKETQYF. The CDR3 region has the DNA TGTGCCAGCAATACGGGGTATAAAGAGACCCAGTACTTC. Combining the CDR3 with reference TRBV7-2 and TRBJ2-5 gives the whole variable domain GAGVSQSPSNKVTEKGKDVELRCDPISGHTALYWYRQSLGQGLEFLIYFQGNSAPDKSGLPSDRFSAERTGGSVSTLTIQRTQQEDSAVYLCASNTGYKETQYFGPGTRLLVL.

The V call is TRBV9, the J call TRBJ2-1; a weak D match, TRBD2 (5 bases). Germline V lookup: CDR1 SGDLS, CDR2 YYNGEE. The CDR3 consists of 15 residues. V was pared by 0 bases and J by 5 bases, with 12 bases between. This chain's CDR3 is CASSVGPADNNEQFF. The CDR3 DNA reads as TGTGCCAGCAGCGTAGGGCCAGCGGATAACAATGAGCAGTTCTTC. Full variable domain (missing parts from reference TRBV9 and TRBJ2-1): DSGVTQTPKHLITATGQRVTLRCSPRSGDLSVYWYQQSLDQGLQFLIQYYNGEERAKGNILERFSAQQFPDLHSELNLSSLELGDSALYFCASSVGPADNNEQFFGPGTRLTVL.

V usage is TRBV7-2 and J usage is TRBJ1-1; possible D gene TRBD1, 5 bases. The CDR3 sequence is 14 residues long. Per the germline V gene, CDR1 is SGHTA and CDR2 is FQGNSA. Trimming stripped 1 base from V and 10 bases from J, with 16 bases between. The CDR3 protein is CASSLGGFDSPAFF. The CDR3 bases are TGTGCCAGCAGCTTAGGGGGGTTCGACTCACCAGCTTTCTTT.

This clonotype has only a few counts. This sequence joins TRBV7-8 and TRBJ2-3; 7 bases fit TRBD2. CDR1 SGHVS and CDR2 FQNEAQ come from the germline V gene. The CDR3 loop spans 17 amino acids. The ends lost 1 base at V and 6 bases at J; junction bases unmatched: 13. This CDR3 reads CASSLGGGSFYRDTQYF. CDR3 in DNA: TGTGCCAGCAGCTTAGGGGGCGGGAGCTTTTATAGGGATACGCAGTATTTT. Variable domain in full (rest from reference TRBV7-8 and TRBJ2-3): GAGVSQSPRYKVAKRGQDVALRCDPISGHVSLFWYQQALGQGPEFLTYFQNEAQLDKSGLPSDRFFAERPEGSVSTLKIQRTQQEDSAVYLCASSLGGGSFYRDTQYFGPGTRLTVL.